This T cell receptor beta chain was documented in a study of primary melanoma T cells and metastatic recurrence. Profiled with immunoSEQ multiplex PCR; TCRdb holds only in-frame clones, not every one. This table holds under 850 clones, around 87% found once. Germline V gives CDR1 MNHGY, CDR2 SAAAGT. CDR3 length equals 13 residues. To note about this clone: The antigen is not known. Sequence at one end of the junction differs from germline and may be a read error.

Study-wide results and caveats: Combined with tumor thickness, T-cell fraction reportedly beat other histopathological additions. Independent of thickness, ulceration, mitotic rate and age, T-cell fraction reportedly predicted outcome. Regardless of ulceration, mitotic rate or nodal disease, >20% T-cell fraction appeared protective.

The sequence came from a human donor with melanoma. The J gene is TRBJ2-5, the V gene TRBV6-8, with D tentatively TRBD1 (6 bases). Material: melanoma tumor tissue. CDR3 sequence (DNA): TGTGCCACAAAACAGGGAGAGCAAGAGACTCAGTACTTC. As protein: CATKQGEQETQYF.